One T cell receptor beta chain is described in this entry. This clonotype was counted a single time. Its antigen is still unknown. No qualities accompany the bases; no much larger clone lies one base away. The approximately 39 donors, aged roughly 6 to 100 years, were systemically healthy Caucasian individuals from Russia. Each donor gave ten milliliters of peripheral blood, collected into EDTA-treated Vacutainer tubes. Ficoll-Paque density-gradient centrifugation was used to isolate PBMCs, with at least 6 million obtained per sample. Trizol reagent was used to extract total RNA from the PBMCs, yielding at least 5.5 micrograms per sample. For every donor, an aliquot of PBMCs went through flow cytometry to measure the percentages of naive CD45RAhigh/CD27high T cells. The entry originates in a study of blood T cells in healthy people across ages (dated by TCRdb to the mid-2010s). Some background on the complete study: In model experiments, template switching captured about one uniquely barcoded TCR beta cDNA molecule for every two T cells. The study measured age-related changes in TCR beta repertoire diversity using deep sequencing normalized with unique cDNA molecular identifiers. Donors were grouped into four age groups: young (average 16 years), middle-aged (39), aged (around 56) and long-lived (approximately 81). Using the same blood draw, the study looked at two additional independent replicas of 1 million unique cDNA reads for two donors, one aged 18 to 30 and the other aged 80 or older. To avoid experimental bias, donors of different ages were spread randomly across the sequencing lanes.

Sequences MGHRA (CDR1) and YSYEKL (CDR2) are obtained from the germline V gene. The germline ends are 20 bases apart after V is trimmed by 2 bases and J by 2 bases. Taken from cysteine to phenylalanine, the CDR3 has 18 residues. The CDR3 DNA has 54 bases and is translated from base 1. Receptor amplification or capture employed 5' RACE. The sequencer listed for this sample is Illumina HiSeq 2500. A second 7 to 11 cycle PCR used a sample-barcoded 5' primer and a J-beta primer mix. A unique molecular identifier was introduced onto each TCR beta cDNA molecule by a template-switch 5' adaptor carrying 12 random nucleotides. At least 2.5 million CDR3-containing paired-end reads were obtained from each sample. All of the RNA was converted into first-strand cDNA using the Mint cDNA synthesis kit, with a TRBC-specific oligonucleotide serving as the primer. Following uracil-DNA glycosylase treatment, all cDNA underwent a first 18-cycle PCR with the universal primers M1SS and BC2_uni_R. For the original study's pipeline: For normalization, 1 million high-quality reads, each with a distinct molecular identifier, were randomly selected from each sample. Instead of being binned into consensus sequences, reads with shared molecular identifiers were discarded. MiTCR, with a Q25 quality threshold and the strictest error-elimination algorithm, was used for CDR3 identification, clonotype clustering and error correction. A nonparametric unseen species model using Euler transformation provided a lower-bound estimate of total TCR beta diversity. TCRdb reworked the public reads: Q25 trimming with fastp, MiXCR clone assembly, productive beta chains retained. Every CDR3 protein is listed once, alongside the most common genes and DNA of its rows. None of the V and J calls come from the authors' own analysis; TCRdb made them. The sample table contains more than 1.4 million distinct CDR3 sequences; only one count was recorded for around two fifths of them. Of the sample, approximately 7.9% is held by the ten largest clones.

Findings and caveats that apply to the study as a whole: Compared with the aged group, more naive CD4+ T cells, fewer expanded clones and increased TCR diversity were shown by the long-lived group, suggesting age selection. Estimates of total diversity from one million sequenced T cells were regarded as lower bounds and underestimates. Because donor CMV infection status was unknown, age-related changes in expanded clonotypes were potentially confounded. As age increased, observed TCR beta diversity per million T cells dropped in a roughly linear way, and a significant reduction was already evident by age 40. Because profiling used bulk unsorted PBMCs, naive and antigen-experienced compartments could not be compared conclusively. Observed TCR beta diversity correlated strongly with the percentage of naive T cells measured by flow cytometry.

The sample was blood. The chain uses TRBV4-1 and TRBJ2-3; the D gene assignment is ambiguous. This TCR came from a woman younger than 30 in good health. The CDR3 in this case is CASSQQGFNLLSTDTQYF. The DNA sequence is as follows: TGCGCCAGCAGCCAACAAGGGTTCAATCTCCTTTCCACAGATACGCAGTATTTT.